The 32 T cell receptor beta chains below all came from one sample that was sequenced in a study of T-cell reconstitution after alpha-beta-depleted transplantation in children (dated by TCRdb to about 2016). Library generation was performed with PCR. Data came from an Illumina HiSeq 2500. To normalize quantification of the TCRbeta repertoire, the TCR libraries were built with molecular barcoding that relied on unique molecular identifiers. The public sequencing data were trimmed at Q25 with fastp and processed into clonotypes with MiXCR by TCRdb, which kept only in-frame beta chains. Identical CDR3 proteins give one entry, which carries the most common genes and DNA. The sample table records almost 20,000 distinct CDR3 sequences; under 15% of these occur just once. The top ten clonotypes cover approximately 40% of the sample. The time point label, as the study defines it: day 60 (about 2 months) after transplantation. Reading the label with the study, this specimen's treatment or condition is: allogeneic hematopoietic cell transplantation with graft depleted of TCRalphabeta T cells and CD19 B cells.

This specimen consisted of PBMCs, mostly from graft donor cells, obtained 60 days after TCRalphabeta/CD19-depleted stem cell transplant. These receptors were collected from a female patient under 10 years old who had a stem cell transplant for congenital amegakaryocytic thrombocytopenia, so the T cells may come from the graft donor.

This clonotype qualifies as medium-sized. V gene TRBV29-1 combines with J gene TRBJ2-1, with TRBD2 matching over 11 bases. After removal of 6 bases from V and 4 bases from J, the junction contained 14 bases not matched to a gene. The CDR3 extends over 17 amino acids. CDR1 and CDR2 from the germline V gene are SQVTM and ANQGSEA. The CDR3 DNA follows: TGCAGCGTACGGGGGCCTAGCGGGAGGTCGACTTACAATGAGCAGTTCTTC. This translates into CSVRGPSGRSTYNEQFF.

This clonotype has a count of ten or more. The chain employs TRBV28 and TRBJ2-1, with D perhaps TRBD2 (5 bases). V was shortened by 2 bases and J by 4 bases, with 12 bases between the two germline ends. Germline V gene lookup returns CDR1 MDHEN and CDR2 SYDVKM. This CDR3 comprises 15 residues. Here the CDR3 reads CASSLGLAIYNEQFF. The CDR3 DNA follows: TGTGCCAGCAGTTTAGGCCTAGCAATATACAATGAGCAGTTCTTC.

In its sample, this clonotype was seen many times. The V call is TRBV10-3, the J call TRBJ2-7; 8 nucleotides align to TRBD1. Per germline, CDR1 ENHRY and CDR2 SYGVKD. Losses at the gene ends were 2 bases for V and 2 bases for J; bases not matched to a gene: 5. CDR3 length equals 15 residues. CDR3: CAISEKTGAAYEQYF. The CDR3 bases are TGTGCCATCAGTGAGAAGACAGGGGCCGCCTACGAGCAGTACTTC.

The sample holds many counts of this clonotype. The chain links TRBV7-9 to TRBJ2-7; tentative D call: TRBD1 (6 bases). V lost 2 bases and J lost 2, with 7 bases in between. The CDR3 has 13 amino acids. Germline V gene sequence: CDR1 SEHNR, CDR2 FQNEAQ (reference sequence). The CDR3 bases are TGTGCCAGCAGCTTAAAGGGGGCCTACGAGCAGTACTTC. Its translation is CASSLKGAYEQYF. The complete variable domain, with remaining parts taken from reference TRBV7-9 and TRBJ2-7, reads DTGVSQNPRHKITKRGQNVTFRCDPISEHNRLYWYRQTLGQGPEFLTYFQNEAQLEKSRLLSDRFSAERPKGSFSTLEIQRTEQGDSAMYLCASSLKGAYEQYFGPGTRLTVT.

With regard to this clonotype: A much larger clonotype is one base distant, so this may be a read error. The chain recombines TRBV12-5 with TRBJ2-1; 11 nucleotides agree with TRBD2. Germline trimming cut 1 base from V and 7 bases from J; bases unmatched to any gene: 3. CDR1 and CDR2 (germline): LGHNT, FRNRAP. This CDR3 has 15 residues. CDR3 sequence (DNA): TGTGCTAGTGGTTTGGGACTAGCGGGAAGTAATGAGCAGTTCTTC. This sequence encodes CASGLGLAGSNEQFF.

This clonotype was detected many times. The CDR3 DNA reads as TGTGCCAGCAGCTTGTCCCCCGGGGGAAACACTGAAGCTTTCTTT. Amino acid sequence: CASSLSPGGNTEAFF. The J gene is TRBJ1-1, the V gene TRBV7-9, with D perhaps matching TRBD1 (5 bases). There are 15 residues in the CDR3. V was clipped by 3 bases and J by 2 bases, with 13 bases between them. In germline, CDR1 is SEHNR, CDR2 FQNEAQ (reference sequence). Full variable domain (remainder filled in from reference TRBV7-9 and TRBJ1-1): DTGVSQNPRHKITKRGQNVTFRCDPISEHNRLYWYRQTLGQGPEFLTYFQNEAQLEKSRLLSDRFSAERPKGSFSTLEIQRTEQGDSAMYLCASSLSPGGNTEAFFGQGTRLTVV.

This clonotype was seen at least ten times. The chain has TRBV7-2 and TRBJ1-2, with unresolved D. The germline V gene has CDR1 SGHTA and CDR2 FQGNSA. V was trimmed by 5 bases and J by 4 bases, leaving 14 bases between them. This CDR3 has 14 residues. The CDR3 region is CASSPSAGSYGYTF. The DNA of the CDR3 is TGTGCCAGCAGCCCTAGTGCGGGGAGCTATGGCTACACCTTC.

For this clonotype: This may come from a read error, since a much larger clone is one base off. This rearrangement joins TRBV29-1 to TRBJ1-2, with D maybe TRBD1 (5 bases). Trimming stripped 8 bases from V and 4 bases from J, with 14 bases between. The CDR3 is 12 residues long. From germline, CDR1 is SQVTM and CDR2 ANQGSEA. CDR3 in amino acids: CSLERGLYGYTF. The CDR3 region has the DNA TGCAGCTTGGAGAGGGGTCTCTATGGCTACACCTTC.

This clonotype was seen many times. The chain links TRBV5-1 to TRBJ2-3; D gene uncertain. The CDR3 extends over 15 amino acids. Germline loops: CDR1 SGHRS, CDR2 YFSETQ. V was shortened by 0 bases and J by 4 bases, with 12 bases between the two germline ends. The CDR3 region is CASSLAGSPSDTQYF. The CDR3 DNA sequence: TGCGCCAGCAGCTTGGCCGGCTCCCCGTCAGATACGCAGTATTTT.

In its sample, this clonotype was seen many times. The chain links TRBV12-3 or TRBV12-4 to TRBJ2-3; D ambiguous. The CDR3 totals 13 residues. V lost 4 bases, J lost 1 base, and 6 bases lay in between. This CDR3 reads CASSWRGTDTQYF. The CDR3 region has the DNA TGTGCCAGCAGTTGGAGAGGCACAGATACGCAGTATTTT.

To note about this clonotype: A single base separates this from a much larger clone, so it may be a read error. This rearrangement joins TRBV7-9 to TRBJ2-1; D remains ambiguous. The germline V gene encodes CDR1 SEHNR and CDR2 FQNEAQ (reference sequence). The CDR3 length is 14 residues. The CDR3 spells CTSSLSLCLHEQFF. The CDR3 nucleotides read TGTACCAGCAGCTTATCTTTGTGTTTACATGAGCAGTTCTTC.

This clonotype showed up many times. The V gene is TRBV3-1, the J gene TRBJ2-1; 10 bases are a match to TRBD2. The CDR3 loop spans 13 amino acids. V lost 4 bases, J lost 6 bases, and 0 bases stayed unmatched. Germline CDR1 and CDR2: LGHDT and YNNKEL (reference sequence). CDR3 nucleotide sequence: TGTGCCAGCAGCCGACTAGCGGGCAATGAGCAGTTCTTC. This encodes CASSRLAGNEQFF.

Many counts were recorded for this clonotype. The V call is TRBV6-5, the J call TRBJ1-1, with D possibly TRBD1 on 5 matching bases. V was trimmed by 1 base and J by 3 bases, leaving 9 bases between them. Germline V gene sequence: CDR1 MNHEY, CDR2 SVGAGI. The CDR3 length is 14 residues. CDR3 coding DNA: TGTGCCAGCAGTTACTGGCGGGGGGACACTGAAGCTTTCTTT. Protein product: CASSYWRGDTEAFF.

This clonotype was observed a few times. The chain uses TRBV19 and TRBJ2-7, with D uncertain. The V and J ends lost 5 bases and 0 bases respectively, with 11 bases between them. The CDR3 is 14 residues long. From germline, CDR1 is LNHDA and CDR2 SQIVND (reference sequence). CDR3: CASSPRIYSYEQYF. CDR3 bases: TGTGCCAGTAGTCCTAGGATATACTCCTACGAGCAGTACTTC. The whole variable domain, remainder taken from reference TRBV19 and TRBJ2-7, is DGGITQSPKYLFRKEGQNVTLSCEQNLNHDAMYWYRQDPGQGLRLIYYSQIVNDFQKGDIAEGYSVSREKKESFPLTVTSAQKNPTAFYLCASSPRIYSYEQYFGPGTRLTVT.

Only a few counts were recorded for this clonotype. Compared with germline, one end of the junction differs, possibly owing to a read error. The chain recombines TRBV20-1 with TRBJ1-3, with a weak D call TRBD1 (5 bases). The length of the CDR3 is 18 residues. Germline V lookup: CDR1 DFQATT, CDR2 SNEGSKA (reference sequence). CDR3 sequence (DNA): TGCTGTGCTAGAGCTTGGGGGAGCACAGGACGCTCTGGAAACACCATATATTTT. It is translated as CCARAWGSTGRSGNTIYF.

This clonotype was seen many times. The CDR3 reads CARPGTTRPNNEQFF. Written as DNA, the CDR3 is TGTGCCAGGCCGGGGACTACCAGACCGAACAATGAGCAGTTCTTC. J is TRBJ2-1 and V is TRBV12-3 or TRBV12-4, with 7 bases aligning to TRBD2. There are 15 residues in the CDR3. Unmatched junction bases numbered 13, after V lost 9 bases and J lost 5 bases.

V gene TRBV6-2 or TRBV6-3 combines with J gene TRBJ2-1, with a tentative D call TRBD2 (5 bases). Trimming pared 2 bases from V and 9 bases from J, leaving 11 bases between. Per germline, CDR1 MNHEY and CDR2 SVGEGT. The CDR3 covers 13 residues. This CDR3 is CASSYGSFVEQFF. The CDR3 coding sequence is TGTGCCAGCAGTTACGGGAGCTTTGTTGAGCAGTTCTTC.

This chain joins TRBV30 and TRBJ2-1; D is ambiguous. Germline CDR1 and CDR2: GTSNPN and SVGIG (reference sequence). The germline V and J ends were trimmed by 4 bases and 5 bases, with 12 bases remaining between them. This CDR3 is 13 amino acids long. The CDR3 sequence: CAWNREQHNEQFF. The CDR3 DNA reads as TGTGCCTGGAATAGGGAACAACACAATGAGCAGTTCTTC. Based on the CDR3 plus reference TRBV30 and TRBJ2-1, the full variable domain is SQTIHQWPATLVQPVGSPLSLECTVEGTSNPNLYWYRQAAGRGLQLLFYSVGIGQISSEVPQNLSASRPQDRQFILSSKKLLLSDSGFYLCAWNREQHNEQFFGPGTRLTVL.

The rearrangement links TRBV5-6 to TRBJ2-1; D is uncertain. The V end lost 7 bases, the J end lost 4 bases, and 15 bases lay between the germline ends. CDR3 length equals 14 residues. Germline CDR1 is SGHDT and CDR2 is YYEEEE. CDR3 nucleotides: TGTGCCAGCGGCCCCGGCCTGGGGTACAATGAGCAGTTCTTC. It yields the protein CASGPGLGYNEQFF.

This clonotype was counted at least ten times. The V and J genes are TRBV20-1 and TRBJ2-3; the D gene is possibly TRBD2 (6 bases). Trimming took 5 bases from V and 10 from J, leaving 19 bases between them. The CDR3 runs to 13 residues. CDR1 and CDR2 from the germline V gene are DFQATT and SNEGSKA (reference sequence). The CDR3 is CSAWTTSPGPQYF. DNA of the CDR3: TGCAGTGCTTGGACTACCAGCCCGGGTCCGCAGTATTTT.

This clonotype was counted a single time. The chain carries TRBV30 and TRBJ2-1; no clear D gene. Trimming stripped 2 bases from V and 7 bases from J, with 9 bases between. The germline V gene has CDR1 GTSNPN and CDR2 SVGIG (reference sequence). CDR3 length equals 12 residues. The CDR3 coding sequence is TGTGCCTGGAGTCCCAGGTCGAATGAGCAGTTCTTC. Its protein is CAWSPRSNEQFF.

Many counts were recorded for this clonotype. The chain uses TRBV3-1 and TRBJ2-4, with D perhaps matching TRBD1 (6 bases). The CDR3 runs to 15 residues. The germline CDR1 and CDR2 sequences are LGHDT and YNNKEL (reference sequence). V was pared by 0 bases and J by 6 bases, with 12 bases between. The CDR3 bases are TGTGCCAGCAGCCAAGACCCACAGGGAGTAAACATTCAGTACTTC. This sequence encodes CASSQDPQGVNIQYF.

This clonotype was detected ten times or more. CDR3 nucleotide sequence: TGTGCCAGCAGCCAAATGGTTGTGGCGGATACGCAGTATTTT. Protein: CASSQMVVADTQYF. J is TRBJ2-3 and V is TRBV14, with D uncertain. Trimming took 2 bases from V and 6 from J, leaving 12 bases between them. The CDR3 covers 14 residues. Per the germline V gene, CDR1 is SGHDN and CDR2 is FVKESK.

The sample holds a few counts of this clonotype. The chain recombines TRBV20-1 with TRBJ2-7; tentatively, D is TRBD2 (6 bases). CDR1 DFQATT and CDR2 SNEGSKA come from the germline V gene (reference sequence). V was clipped by 3 bases and J by 0 bases, with 6 bases between them. The CDR3 runs to 12 residues. Here the CDR3 reads CSASGSSYEQYF. In DNA, the CDR3 is TGCAGTGCTAGCGGGAGCTCCTACGAGCAGTACTTC.

Sample share makes this clonotype medium-sized. The chain carries TRBV4-2 and TRBJ2-2; D unclear. Germline CDR1 LGHNA, CDR2 YNFKEQ. The V gene lost 0 bases and the J gene lost 1 base, with 3 bases spanning the gap. This CDR3 has 14 residues. The CDR3 DNA sequence: TGTGCCAGCAGCCAAGATAGGAACACCGGGGAGCTGTTTTTT. This gives the protein CASSQDRNTGELFF.

This clonotype is judged medium-sized. The V call is TRBV20-1, the J call TRBJ2-2, with TRBD2 matching over 10 bases. Losses at the gene ends were 4 bases for V and 6 bases for J; bases not matched to a gene: 2. This CDR3 region has 13 residues. Germline CDR1 reads DFQATT; CDR2 reads SNEGSKA (reference sequence). CDR3 nucleotide sequence: TGCAGTGCTACTAGCGGGAGTGCCGGGGAGCTGTTTTTT. As protein: CSATSGSAGELFF.

This clonotype was detected only a few times. J is TRBJ2-1 and V is TRBV30; 7 positions agree with TRBD2. Germline V gene sequence: CDR1 GTSNPN, CDR2 SVGIG (reference sequence). This CDR3 region has 14 residues. The trim removed 5 bases at V and 5 bases at J, leaving 9 bases unmatched. In DNA, the CDR3 is TGTGCCTGGGGGAGCGGGGCCTTCCACAATGAGCAGTTCTTC. Translating gives CAWGSGAFHNEQFF. Based on the CDR3 plus reference TRBV30 and TRBJ2-1, the full variable domain is SQTIHQWPATLVQPVGSPLSLECTVEGTSNPNLYWYRQAAGRGLQLLFYSVGIGQISSEVPQNLSASRPQDRQFILSSKKLLLSDSGFYLCAWGSGAFHNEQFFGPGTRLTVL.

The chain uses TRBV7-9 and TRBJ2-1; D call uncertain. Per the germline V gene, CDR1 is SEHNR and CDR2 is FQNEAQ (reference sequence). The length of the CDR3 is 14 residues. V lost 2 bases and J lost 6, with 11 bases in between. For the CDR3, the DNA is TGTGCCAGCAGCTTAAGACTCACCTCCAATGAGCAGTTCTTC. This codes for CASSLRLTSNEQFF.

This clonotype was counted ten times or more. The chain employs TRBV28 and TRBJ2-2; 8 nucleotides align to TRBD2. The CDR3 sequence is 15 residues long. Trimming took 7 bases from V and 9 from J; bases not matched to a gene: 13. Germline V gene data show CDR1 as MDHEN and CDR2 as SYDVKM. This chain's CDR3 is CASKEGAGEVRELFF. CDR3 bases: TGTGCCAGCAAGGAGGGAGCGGGAGAGGTCCGGGAGCTGTTTTTT.

This clonotype has a count of ten or more. The chain uses TRBV10-1 and TRBJ2-3; D ambiguous. Trimming removed 3 bases from V and 5 bases from J, with 9 bases in between. CDR3 length: 13 residues. CDR1 is WNHNN and CDR2 is SYGVQD in the germline V gene (reference sequence). The chain's CDR3 is CASSDLNRDTQYF. The CDR3 nucleotides read TGCGCCAGCAGTGATCTTAACCGAGATACGCAGTATTTT.

In its sample, this clonotype was seen many times. The V gene is TRBV5-5, the J gene TRBJ2-7; 11 bases align to TRBD2. The CDR3 is 16 amino acids. V shed 4 bases and J 4 bases; nucleotides not matched to a gene: 10. Germline V gene sequence: CDR1 SGHKS, CDR2 YYEKEE (reference sequence). CDR3 bases: TGTGCCAGCAGCCTGAAACGAACTAGCGGGAGTTACGAGCAGTACTTC. Translation: CASSLKRTSGSYEQYF.

V gene TRBV9 combines with J gene TRBJ2-1, with a possible D match to TRBD2 (5 bases). The CDR3 consists of 17 residues. Trimming cost V 0 bases and J 2 bases, with 15 bases left between them. Looked up from germline, CDR1 is SGDLS and CDR2 is YYNGEE. CDR3 sequence: CASSVDVNGGAYNEQFF. In DNA form, the CDR3 reads TGTGCCAGCAGCGTAGACGTGAACGGAGGCGCCTACAATGAGCAGTTCTTC.